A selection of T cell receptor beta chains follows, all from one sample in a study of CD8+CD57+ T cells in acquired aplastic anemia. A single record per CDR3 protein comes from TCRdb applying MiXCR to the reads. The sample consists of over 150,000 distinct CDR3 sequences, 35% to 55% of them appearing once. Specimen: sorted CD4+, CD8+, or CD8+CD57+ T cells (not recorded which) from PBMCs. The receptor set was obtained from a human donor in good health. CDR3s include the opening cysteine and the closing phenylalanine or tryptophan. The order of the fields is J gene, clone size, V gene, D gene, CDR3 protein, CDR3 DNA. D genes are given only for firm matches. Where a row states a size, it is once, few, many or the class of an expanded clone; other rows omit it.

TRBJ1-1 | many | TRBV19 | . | CASSLTRNTEAFF | TGTGCCAGTAGTCTAACACGGAACACTGAAGCTTTCTTT
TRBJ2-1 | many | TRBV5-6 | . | CASSLLGSLSYNEQFF | TGTGCCAGCAGCTTGTTGGGGTCCCTCTCCTACAATGAGCAGTTCTTC
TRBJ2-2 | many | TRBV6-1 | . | CASRPQGNTGELFF | TGTGCCAGCAGACCACAGGGGAACACCGGGGAGCTGTTTTTT
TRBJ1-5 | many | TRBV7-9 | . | CASSLYGDSNQPQHF | TGTGCCAGCAGCCTCTACGGTGATAGCAATCAGCCCCAGCATTTT
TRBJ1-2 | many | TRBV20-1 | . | CSARAPDGYTF | TGCAGTGCTAGGGCCCCAGATGGCTACACCTTC
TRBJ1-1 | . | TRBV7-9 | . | CAGMGNTEAFF | TGTGCCGGTATGGGGAACACTGAAGCTTTCTTT
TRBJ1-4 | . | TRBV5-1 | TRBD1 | CASSLRTGGIEKLFF | TGCGCCAGCAGCTTGAGGACAGGGGGCATTGAAAAACTGTTTTTT
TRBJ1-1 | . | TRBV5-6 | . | CAARRSLNTEAFF | TGTGCCGCACGACGGAGTCTGAACACTGAAGCTTTCTTT
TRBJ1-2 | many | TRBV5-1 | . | CASSPGGEANYGYTF | TGCGCCAGCAGCCCGGGGGGGGAAGCTAACTATGGCTACACCTTC
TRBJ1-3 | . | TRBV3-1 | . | CASSQVVGLPRGNTIYF | TGTGCCAGCAGCCAAGTCGTCGGGCTTCCAAGGGGAAACACCATATATTTT
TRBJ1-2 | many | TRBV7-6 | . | CASSPMPAFYGYTF | TGTGCCAGCAGCCCGATGCCAGCCTTCTATGGCTACACCTTC
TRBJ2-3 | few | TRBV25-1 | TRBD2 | CASSESGLAVTDTQYF | TGTGCCAGCAGTGAATCGGGACTAGCGGTGACAGATACGCAGTATTTT
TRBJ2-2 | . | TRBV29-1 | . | CSVQQGCANTGELFF | TGCAGCGTTCAACAGGGCTGTGCGAACACCGGGGAGCTGTTTTTT
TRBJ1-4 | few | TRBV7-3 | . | CASSSSDGPLETNEKLFF | TGTGCCAGCAGCTCCTCGGACGGCCCTTTGGAAACTAATGAAAAACTGTTTTTT
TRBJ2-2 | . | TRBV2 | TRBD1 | CATTRDRGRGELFF | TGTGCCACCACCCGGGACAGGGGGCGCGGGGAGCTGTTTTTT
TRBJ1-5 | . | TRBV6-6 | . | CASSNQRGYNQPQHF | TGTGCCAGCAGTAACCAAAGGGGCTACAATCAGCCCCAGCATTTT
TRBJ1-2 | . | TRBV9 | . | CASSGEGKGYTF | TGTGCCAGCAGCGGCGAGGGCAAGGGCTACACCTTC
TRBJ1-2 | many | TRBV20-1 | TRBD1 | CSASDRGYGYTF | TGCAGTGCTTCCGACAGGGGCTATGGCTACACCTTC
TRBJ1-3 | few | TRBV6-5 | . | CASSYSFRGNSGNTIYF | TGTGCCAGCAGTTACTCTTTCAGGGGTAACTCTGGAAACACCATATATTTT
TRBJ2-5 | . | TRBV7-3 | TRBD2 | CASSLGLDQETQYF | TGTGCCAGCAGCTTGGGACTAGACCAAGAGACCCAGTACTTC
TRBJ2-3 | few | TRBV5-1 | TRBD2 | CASSLDSGGAQDTQYF | TGCGCCAGCAGCTTGGATAGCGGGGGGGCCCAAGATACGCAGTATTTT
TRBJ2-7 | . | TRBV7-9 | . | CASSFLTDEQYF | TGTGCCAGCAGCTTTTTAACAGACGAGCAGTACTTC
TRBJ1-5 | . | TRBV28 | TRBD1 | CASSLGDRWYAQPQHF | TGTGCCAGCAGTTTGGGGGACAGGTGGTATGCTCAGCCCCAGCATTTT
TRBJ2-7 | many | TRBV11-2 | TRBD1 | CASNGQAYEQYF | TGTGCCAGCAACGGACAGGCCTACGAGCAGTACTTC
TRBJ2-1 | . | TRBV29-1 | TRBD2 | CSVGGRVSYNEQFF | TGCAGCGTTGGCGGGAGGGTGAGCTACAATGAGCAGTTCTTC
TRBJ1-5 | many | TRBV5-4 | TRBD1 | CASSLAGQENLYF | TGTGCCAGCAGCTTGGCGGGACAGGAGAATTTGTATTTT
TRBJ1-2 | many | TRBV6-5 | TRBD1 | CASSYSRTGGFYGYTF | TGTGCCAGCAGTTACTCTAGGACAGGGGGTTTCTATGGCTACACCTTC
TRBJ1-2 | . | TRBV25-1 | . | CASRAEGGAGTGYTF | TGTGCCAGCCGAGCTGAAGGAGGGGCAGGGACTGGCTACACCTTC
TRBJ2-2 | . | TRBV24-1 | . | CATSAPMDTGELFF | TGTGCCACCAGTGCTCCGATGGACACCGGGGAGCTGTTTTTT
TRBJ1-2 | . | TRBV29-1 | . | CSAGGNYGYTF | TGCAGCGCGGGGGGCAACTATGGCTACACCTTC
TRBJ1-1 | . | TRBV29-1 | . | CSALAWTEAFF | TGCAGCGCCCTGGCCTGGACTGAAGCTTTCTTT
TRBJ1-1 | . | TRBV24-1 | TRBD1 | CATSDTRDSEAFF | TGTGCCACCAGTGATACAAGGGACAGTGAAGCTTTCTTT
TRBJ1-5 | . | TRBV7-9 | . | CASSLKGGLGQPQHF | TGTGCCAGCAGCTTAAAGGGCGGCCTAGGACAGCCCCAGCATTTT
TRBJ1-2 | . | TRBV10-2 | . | CASVMGSNYGYTF | TGCGCCAGCGTCATGGGTTCTAACTATGGCTACACCTTC
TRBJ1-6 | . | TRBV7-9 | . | CASAGTSGSPLHF | TGTGCCAGCGCCGGGACTTCGGGATCACCCCTCCACTTT
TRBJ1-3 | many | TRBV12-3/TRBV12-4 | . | CASSWPSVGNTIYF | TGTGCCAGCAGTTGGCCCTCGGTAGGAAACACCATATATTTT
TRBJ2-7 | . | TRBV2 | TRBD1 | CASKTDRGEQYF | TGTGCCAGCAAGACGGACAGGGGCGAGCAGTACTTC
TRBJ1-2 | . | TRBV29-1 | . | CSVGSLIAVNYGYTF | TGCAGCGTTGGGTCACTCATTGCCGTAAACTATGGCTACACCTTC
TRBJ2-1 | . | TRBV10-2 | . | CASSYSRHEQFF | TGCGCCAGCAGTTACTCGAGACATGAGCAGTTCTTC
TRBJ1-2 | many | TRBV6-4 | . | CASSGNGGYTF | TGTGCCAGCAGTGGCAACGGCGGCTACACCTTC
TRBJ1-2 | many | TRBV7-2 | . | CASSRDRIYGYTF | TGTGCCAGCAGCCGTGACCGAATCTATGGCTACACCTTC
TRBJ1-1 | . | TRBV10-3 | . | CAISESGDTEAFF | TGTGCCATCAGTGAGTCCGGGGACACTGAAGCTTTCTTT